The sample holds one count of the clone carrying this TCR beta chain. The antigen remains unidentified. Method: immunoSEQ multiplex PCR; TCRdb's copy keeps in-frame clones and lacks some. Among over 200,000 clones listed, approximately 94% were seen once. The germline V gene has CDR1 SNHLY and CDR2 FYNNEI. The CDR3 loop spans 17 amino acids. V was pared by 6 bases and J by 4 bases, with 11 bases of the junction left unmatched. The sample is drawn from a study of T cell responses to AZD1222 COVID-19 vaccine. Study-wide results and caveats: White British ancestry dominated among donors, who included more females, and clonal diversity was possibly underestimated. Among those given AZD1222, only five to seven were seropositive at baseline. Vaccine-associated CD4 TCRs spanned spike, dominant at 160-218 and 743-854.

Sequencing used peripheral blood, obtained 28 days after the second dose of the MenACWY control vaccine. The source of this sequence is an adult who received the MenACWY meningococcal vaccine as a control. The rearrangement links TRBV2 to TRBJ2-7; 14 nucleotides align to TRBD2. The CDR3 DNA reads as TGTGCCAGCAGGGAGGGACTAGCGGGAGTAGTTGCTTACGAGCAGTACTTC. Protein product: CASREGLAGVVAYEQYF.